This TCR beta chain was identified in a study of human T cells and chemical hapten exposure. Study-wide background: Per-sample TCR yields varied mainly from small pooled library volume differences.

The time point is: patch test 2, 6 weeks after DPC sensitization. The sample's treatment: therapeutic diphenylcyclopropenone sensitization with weekly scalp DPC. People who gave samples had alopecia, were 18 to 70 years old, and were suitable for DPC. CDR3 size: 19 residues. V dropped 4 bases and J dropped 1; count of bases not matched to a gene: 18. Germline V gene sequence: CDR1 SEHNR, CDR2 FQNEAQ (reference sequence). In the study's own analysis: Sequenced samples showed a median of approximately 100,000 TCRs each, with counts running from around 24,000 to 710,000. TCRdb fed the RACE reads into MiXCR, producing one record per CDR3 protein. TCRdb's processing, not the study's, gives the V and J calls here. The sample has roughly 150,000 distinct CDR3 sequences, 10% to 15% seen once.

This chain uses TRBV7-9 with TRBJ1-1, with 7 bases that match TRBD1. The specimen comprised whole blood, sampled in connection with sensitization to the hapten diphenylcyclopropenone (DPC). The receptor's source is a woman aged 50 to 60 with alopecia areata. Some clones in this sample may be carry-over from other donors' samples. Here the CDR3 DNA reads TGTGCCAGCAGCTACCATTTTTCCCCGGGACAGCGACCGAACACTGAAGCTTTCTTT. It specifies CASSYHFSPGQRPNTEAFF.